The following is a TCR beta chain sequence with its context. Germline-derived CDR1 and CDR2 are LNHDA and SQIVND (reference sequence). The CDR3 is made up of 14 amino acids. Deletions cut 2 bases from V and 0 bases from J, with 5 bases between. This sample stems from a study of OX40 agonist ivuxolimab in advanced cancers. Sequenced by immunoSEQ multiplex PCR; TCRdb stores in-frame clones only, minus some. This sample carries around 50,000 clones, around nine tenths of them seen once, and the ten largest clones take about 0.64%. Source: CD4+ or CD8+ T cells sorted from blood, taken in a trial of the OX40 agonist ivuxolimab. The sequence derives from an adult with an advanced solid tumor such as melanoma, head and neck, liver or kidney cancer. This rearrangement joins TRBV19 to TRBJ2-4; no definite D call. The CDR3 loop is CASSIQVAKNIQYF. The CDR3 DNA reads TGTGCCAGTAGTATACAGGTAGCCAAAAACATTCAGTACTTC.